The 13 T cell receptor beta chains presented below share a single source sample, sequenced in a study of T cells in Graves' hyperthyroidism and ophthalmopathy. Authors of the study amplified TCR beta CDR3 regions from RNA transcripts. HTBI primers were used for first-round RT-PCR of the TCR CDR3. TCRdb independently ran MiXCR on the multiplex PCR reads; one entry per CDR3 protein. The sample yields a few hundred thousand distinct CDR3 sequences, about 16% seen once. The sequenced material came from blood. These TCRs come from a woman aged 60 to 75 with Graves' ophthalmopathy.

The sample holds a few counts of this clonotype. Just one base apart from a much larger clone, this may be a read error. The genes are TRBV2 and TRBJ1-5; possible D gene TRBD1, 6 bases. Germline lookup yields CDR1 SNHLY and CDR2 FYNNEI. V lost 3 bases to trimming and J lost 3 bases, with 9 bases between them. The CDR3 consists of 14 residues. The chain's CDR3 is CASSEAGANQPQHF. CDR3 nucleotide sequence: TGTGCCAGCAGTGAGGCAGGGGCCAATCAGCCCCAGCATTTT.

The table lists this clonotype with many counts. The rearrangement uses TRBV19 and TRBJ2-3, with D possibly matching TRBD2 (5 bases). This CDR3 contains 13 residues. V lost 5 bases, J lost 2 bases, and 8 bases lay in between. The germline gives CDR1 LNHDA, CDR2 SQIVND (reference sequence). CDR3 region: CASSSDYTDTQYF. The CDR3 region has the DNA TGTGCCAGTAGTTCCGACTACACAGATACGCAGTATTTT. Supplemented by reference TRBV19 and TRBJ2-3, the full variable domain reads DGGITQSPKYLFRKEGQNVTLSCEQNLNHDAMYWYRQDPGQGLRLIYYSQIVNDFQKGDIAEGYSVSREKKESFPLTVTSAQKNPTAFYLCASSSDYTDTQYFGPGTRLTVL.

This clonotype showed up many times. The chain combines TRBV27 with TRBJ2-3; the match to TRBD2 covers 12 bases. There are 14 residues in the CDR3. Germline CDR1 MNHEY, CDR2 SMNVEV (reference sequence). V was pared by 3 bases and J by 6 bases, with 1 base of the junction left unmatched. The CDR3 DNA sequence: TGTGCCAGCAGTTTCGGACTAGCGGGGGATACGCAGTATTTT. Translating it yields CASSFGLAGDTQYF.

J is TRBJ2-2 and V is TRBV5-1; 11 bases fit TRBD2. CDR1 and CDR2 from the germline V gene are SGHRS and YFSETQ. Losses at the gene ends were 0 bases for V and 2 bases for J; bases not matched to a gene: 3. The CDR3 has 17 amino acids. CDR3 residues: CASSLAGLAGNTGELFF. CDR3 in DNA: TGCGCCAGCAGCTTGGCTGGACTAGCGGGCAACACCGGGGAGCTGTTTTTT.

This clonotype has a handful of counts. The chain carries TRBV9 and TRBJ2-3, with 11 nucleotides matching TRBD2. Germline-derived CDR1 and CDR2 are SGDLS and YYNGEE. Trimming at V came to 4 bases and at J to 5 bases, leaving 9 bases not matched to a gene. The CDR3 extends over 16 amino acids. The CDR3 here is CASSTDSGRAQDTQYF. CDR3 coding DNA: TGTGCCAGCAGCACCGATAGCGGGAGGGCCCAAGATACGCAGTATTTT.

The chain employs TRBV5-1 and TRBJ2-5, with D hard to call. The V and J ends lost 0 bases and 1 base respectively, with 13 bases between them. CDR1 and CDR2 from the germline V gene are SGHRS and YFSETQ. This CDR3 is built from 16 residues. Written as DNA, the CDR3 is TGCGCCAGCAGCTTGGCCAAAGGGTCCCGCCAAGAGACCCAGTACTTC. Amino acid sequence: CASSLAKGSRQETQYF.

This clonotype was counted ten times or more. V is TRBV18 and J is TRBJ2-3, with 7 bases aligning to TRBD1. The CDR3 spans 14 residues. V shed 3 bases and J 6 bases; nucleotides not matched to a gene: 6. CDR1 is KGHSH and CDR2 is LQKENI in the germline V gene. The CDR3 here is CASSPETGEDTQYF. CDR3 DNA: TGTGCCAGCTCACCCGAAACAGGGGAGGATACGCAGTATTTT.

This clonotype was observed at least ten times. The chain carries TRBV5-1 and TRBJ2-1; 10 bases are shared with TRBD2. CDR1 and CDR2 (germline): SGHRS, YFSETQ. The CDR3 is 15 amino acids. J lost 4 bases, V lost 4 bases, and 5 bases had no gene match. The DNA of the CDR3 is TGCGCCAGCAGCCCTAAGCGGGAGGGATACAATGAGCAGTTCTTC. This encodes CASSPKREGYNEQFF.

This clonotype was seen only a few times. The V gene is TRBV12-5, the J gene TRBJ2-2; either TRBD1 or TRBD2 may supply D (7 bases each). CDR1 and CDR2 (germline): LGHNT, FRNRAP. CDR3 length: 21 residues. The germline V and J ends were trimmed by 1 base and 2 bases, with 26 bases remaining between them. CDR3 loop: CASGLARGRGLTPGNTGELFF. DNA for the CDR3: TGTGCTAGTGGTTTGGCTCGTGGGAGGGGGCTGACGCCGGGAAACACCGGGGAGCTGTTTTTT.

The CDR3 is CAGIPLQNTEAFF. Written as DNA, the CDR3 is TGTGCCGGCATTCCCCTCCAAAACACTGAAGCTTTCTTT. The chain joins TRBV28 to TRBJ1-1; D remains ambiguous. This CDR3 has 13 amino acids. Per germline, CDR1 MDHEN and CDR2 SYDVKM. Trimming cost V 11 bases and J 2 bases, with 15 bases left between them.

The genes are TRBV20-1 and TRBJ2-1, with 7 bases matching TRBD1. V shed 3 bases, J shed 8 bases, and the junction held 10 bases outside the gene matches. The CDR3 contains 14 residues. Germline CDR1 reads DFQATT; CDR2 reads SNEGSKA (reference sequence). The DNA for the CDR3 is TGCAGTGCTAGTAACCGGGACAGACAAGATGAGCAGTTCTTC. Its translation: CSASNRDRQDEQFF.

A remark on this clonotype: This could be a read error, since a much larger clone is one nucleotide away. CDR3 nucleotide sequence: TGTGCCAGCAGCCCAGCGGGAGGATCCCGCGAGCAGTACTTC. Translation gives CASSPAGGSREQYF. J is TRBJ2-7 and V is TRBV12-3 or TRBV12-4; 9 bases are shared with TRBD2. The V and J ends lost 6 bases and 6 bases, in that order; junction bases with no gene match: 9. The CDR3 extends over 14 amino acids.

A few counts support this clonotype. This rearrangement joins TRBV6-4 to TRBJ2-7; 9 bases line up with TRBD2. The CDR3 has 18 amino acids. V dropped 5 bases and J dropped 0; count of bases not matched to a gene: 14. Germline CDR1 MRHNA, CDR2 SNTAGT. The CDR3 reads CASSYLRIGGRVSYEQYF. CDR3 nucleotide sequence: TGTGCCAGCAGTTACCTCCGGATCGGCGGGAGGGTCTCCTACGAGCAGTACTTC.